A single sample gave rise to the 17 T cell receptor beta chains below, sequenced in a study of T-cell reconstitution after alpha-beta-depleted transplantation in children. This sample's TCRbeta library carried unique molecular identifier barcodes. One entry per CDR3 protein, called by TCRdb with MiXCR from the PCR reads. The repertoire consists of some 110,000 distinct CDR3 sequences, with approximately 10% occurring once and the leading ten covering under 40%. This specimen was PBMCs, taken before TCRalphabeta/CD19-depleted stem cell transplant. Receptor source: a boy aged 2 to 10 with acute lymphoblastic leukemia, due to receive a stem cell transplant.

In its sample, this clonotype was seen a few times. The chain links TRBV5-1 to TRBJ1-2, with D possibly matching TRBD1 (5 bases). Trimming pared 0 bases from V and 5 bases from J, leaving 29 bases between. Germline V gene sequence: CDR1 SGHRS, CDR2 YFSETQ. This CDR3 comprises 20 residues. CDR3 amino acids: CASSLVKGQGSVVTAYGYTF. The CDR3 nucleotides read TGCGCCAGCAGCTTGGTTAAAGGGCAGGGATCCGTGGTGACGGCATATGGCTACACCTTC.

This clonotype was detected many times. This rearrangement joins TRBV5-1 to TRBJ1-1; D gene uncertain. The CDR3 has 11 residues. The germline V and J ends were trimmed by 0 bases and 6 bases, with 3 bases remaining between them. Looked up from germline, CDR1 is SGHRS and CDR2 is YFSETQ. DNA for the CDR3: TGCGCCAGCAGCTTGGGCTCTGAAGCTTTCTTT. Its translation: CASSLGSEAFF. The complete variable domain, with remaining parts taken from reference TRBV5-1 and TRBJ1-1, reads KAGVTQTPRYLIKTRGQQVTLSCSPISGHRSVSWYQQTPGQGLQFLFEYFSETQRNKGNFPGRFSGRQFSNSRSEMNVSTLELGDSALYLCASSLGSEAFFGQGTRLTVV.

In this sample, this clonotype turned up once. J is TRBJ2-5 and V is TRBV9; possible D gene TRBD1, 5 bases. Germline V gene data show CDR1 as SGDLS and CDR2 as YYNGEE. Trimming left V 0 bases short and J 5 bases short, with 14 bases between. This CDR3 region has 15 residues. The CDR3: CASSVDAGSLETQYF. CDR3 in DNA: TGTGCCAGCAGCGTAGACGCAGGGTCGTTGGAGACCCAGTACTTC.

The sample holds a few counts of this clonotype. The J gene is TRBJ2-2, the V gene TRBV12-3 or TRBV12-4; D is perhaps TRBD1 (5 bases). V was clipped by 2 bases and J by 7 bases, with 11 bases between them. The CDR3 runs to 14 residues. DNA for the CDR3: TGTGCCAGCAGTTTACAGGGATGGTACGGGGAGCTGTTTTTT. Residues: CASSLQGWYGELFF.

The chain is built from TRBV12-3 or TRBV12-4 and TRBJ1-5, with 7 bases identical to TRBD1. This CDR3 spans 15 amino acids. V was clipped by 6 bases and J by 4 bases; unmatched bases: 9. In nucleotides, the CDR3 is TGTGCCAGCAGACCAGGGGGTCGAATGAATCAGCCCCAGCATTTT. It yields the protein CASRPGGRMNQPQHF.

This chain joins TRBV7-9 and TRBJ2-3, with D perhaps given as TRBD1 or TRBD2 (5 bases each). Per germline, CDR1 SEHNR and CDR2 FQNEAQ (reference sequence). V was clipped by 4 bases and J by 6 bases, with 5 bases between them. This CDR3 spans 11 amino acids. The chain's CDR3 is CASSWGDTQYF. CDR3 nucleotides: TGTGCCAGCAGCTGGGGGGATACGCAGTATTTT.

This clonotype was counted many times. The chain combines TRBV7-2 with TRBJ2-1, with no clear D. Germline CDR1 is SGHTA and CDR2 is FQGNSA. The CDR3 spans 16 residues. Deletions cut 2 bases from V and 0 bases from J, with 11 bases between. The CDR3 loop reads CASSLSASSSYNEQFF. Here the CDR3 DNA reads TGTGCCAGCAGCTTATCAGCGTCTAGCTCCTACAATGAGCAGTTCTTC. The whole variable domain, remainder taken from reference TRBV7-2 and TRBJ2-1, is GAGVSQSPSNKVTEKGKDVELRCDPISGHTALYWYRQSLGQGLEFLIYFQGNSAPDKSGLPSDRFSAERTGGSVSTLTIQRTQQEDSAVYLCASSLSASSSYNEQFFGPGTRLTVL.

This clonotype was seen a handful of times. V is TRBV10-2 and J is TRBJ2-7; D is ambiguous. Trimming shortened V by 10 bases and J by 0 bases, and 7 bases separated the two germline ends. CDR3 length: 11 residues. Germline CDR1 reads WSHSY; CDR2 reads SAAADI. The CDR3 nucleotides read TGCGCCACGGCCCCCTCCTACGAGCAGTACTTC. It is translated as CATAPSYEQYF.

This clonotype was observed a few times. The chain couples TRBV5-1 to TRBJ1-6, with D unclear. The CDR3 sequence is 14 residues long. CDR1 is SGHRS, CDR2 YFSETQ, per germline. Trimming cost V 5 bases and J 4 bases, with 10 bases left between them. The CDR3 is CASSAPEYNSPLHF. CDR3 nucleotides: TGCGCCAGCAGTGCGCCAGAATATAATTCACCCCTCCACTTT.

The chain links TRBV5-1 to TRBJ2-3, with D perhaps TRBD2 (5 bases). CDR1 SGHRS and CDR2 YFSETQ come from the germline V gene. V was clipped by 0 bases and J by 0 bases, with 11 bases between them. The CDR3 is 16 amino acids. For the CDR3, the DNA is TGCGCCAGCAGCTTGGGGGCGAGGGAGAGCACAGATACGCAGTATTTT. Its translation: CASSLGARESTDTQYF.

The sample holds a few counts of this clonotype. The chain uses TRBV20-1 and TRBJ1-5; D may be TRBD1 (6 bases). Trimming took off 2 bases at V and 3 bases at J, with 14 bases between the two ends. The germline CDR1 and CDR2 sequences are DFQATT and SNEGSKA (reference sequence). This CDR3 spans 15 amino acids. The CDR3 spells CSARLAQGNNQPQHF. The CDR3 bases are TGCAGTGCTAGACTGGCTCAGGGGAACAATCAGCCCCAGCATTTT.

V usage is TRBV20-1 and J usage is TRBJ2-1; TRBD2 matches 11 bases. Germline V CDR1 and CDR2: DFQATT, SNEGSKA (reference sequence). The CDR3 has 16 residues. V lost 4 bases to trimming and J lost 0 bases; unmatched junction nucleotides: 5. The CDR3 DNA is TGCAGTGCTACGGTAGCGGGAGGGAGCTCCTACAATGAGCAGTTCTTC. Its protein is CSATVAGGSSYNEQFF.

The table lists this clonotype with many counts. The V call is TRBV7-8, the J call TRBJ2-5, with D hard to call. Per germline, CDR1 SGHVS and CDR2 FQNEAQ. Trimming took 5 bases from V and 2 from J, leaving 3 bases between them. CDR3 length: 11 amino acids. For the CDR3, the DNA is TGTGCCAGCAGCGGACAAGAGACCCAGTACTTC. This gives the protein CASSGQETQYF.

This clonotype was seen a few times. V and J are TRBV5-1 and TRBJ1-5, with 7 nucleotides matching TRBD1. V lost 1 base and J lost 8; bases outside the gene matches: 3. Germline assignment: CDR1 SGHRS and CDR2 YFSETQ. The CDR3 has 13 amino acids. The CDR3 loop reads CASSLSGGEPQHF. The CDR3 nucleotides read TGCGCCAGCAGCTTGTCAGGGGGAGAGCCCCAGCATTTT.

The chain joins TRBV20-1 to TRBJ2-2; 12 bases align to TRBD2. V lost 5 bases to trimming and J lost 7 bases; unmatched junction nucleotides: 11. The CDR3 totals 16 residues. Per germline, CDR1 DFQATT and CDR2 SNEGSKA (reference sequence). The CDR3 nucleotides are TGCAGTGCTCCCCCCCTAGCGGGAGGGCTCGGCGGGGAGCTGTTTTTT. Translating gives CSAPPLAGGLGGELFF.

This clonotype occurred many times. The V call is TRBV20-1, the J call TRBJ2-5, with 16 bases lining up with TRBD2. The J segment lost 2 bases and the V segment lost 5 bases, leaving 5 bases of the junction unmatched. This CDR3 contains 16 residues. Germline CDR1 and CDR2: DFQATT and SNEGSKA (reference sequence). The CDR3 region has the DNA TGCAGTGCTCCTGGGACTAGCGGGAGGGTACAAGAGACCCAGTACTTC. Protein product: CSAPGTSGRVQETQYF.

The chain carries TRBV2 and TRBJ1-6; D may be TRBD1 (5 bases). The CDR3 runs 14 residues. Trimming took 6 bases from V and 12 from J, leaving 18 bases between them. From germline, CDR1 is SNHLY and CDR2 FYNNEI. The CDR3 coding sequence is TGTGCCAGCAGAGCAAGCCACGACGGGGGACCCCTCCACTTT. Protein product: CASRASHDGGPLHF.